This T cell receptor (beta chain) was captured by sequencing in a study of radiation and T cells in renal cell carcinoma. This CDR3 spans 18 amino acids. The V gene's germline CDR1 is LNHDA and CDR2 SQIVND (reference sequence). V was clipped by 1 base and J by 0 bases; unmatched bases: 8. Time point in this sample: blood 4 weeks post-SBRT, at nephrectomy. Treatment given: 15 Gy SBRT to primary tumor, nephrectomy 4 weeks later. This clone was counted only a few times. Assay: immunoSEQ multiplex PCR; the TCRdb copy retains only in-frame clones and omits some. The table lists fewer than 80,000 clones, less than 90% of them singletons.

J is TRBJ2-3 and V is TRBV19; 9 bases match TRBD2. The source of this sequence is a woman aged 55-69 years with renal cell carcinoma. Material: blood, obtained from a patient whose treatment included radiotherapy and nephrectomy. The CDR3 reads CASSIGRASGESTDTQYF. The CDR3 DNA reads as TGTGCCAGTAGTATAGGAAGGGCTAGCGGGGAAAGCACAGATACGCAGTATTTT.